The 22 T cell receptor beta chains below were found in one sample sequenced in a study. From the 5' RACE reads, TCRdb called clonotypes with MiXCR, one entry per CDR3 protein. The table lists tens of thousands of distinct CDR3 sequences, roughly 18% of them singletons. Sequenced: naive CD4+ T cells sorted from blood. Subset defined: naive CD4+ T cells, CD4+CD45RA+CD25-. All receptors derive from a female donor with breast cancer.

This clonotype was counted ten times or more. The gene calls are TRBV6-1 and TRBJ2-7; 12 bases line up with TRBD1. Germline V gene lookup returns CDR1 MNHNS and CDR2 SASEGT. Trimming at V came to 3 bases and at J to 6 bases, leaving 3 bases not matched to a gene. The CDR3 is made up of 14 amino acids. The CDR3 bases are TGTGCCAGCAGTGACCGGGACAGGGGGCGCGAGCAGTACTTC. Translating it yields CASSDRDRGREQYF.

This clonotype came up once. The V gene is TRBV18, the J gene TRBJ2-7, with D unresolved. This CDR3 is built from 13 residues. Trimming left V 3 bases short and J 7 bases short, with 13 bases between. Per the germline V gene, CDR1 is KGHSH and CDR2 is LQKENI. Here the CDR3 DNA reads TGTGCCAGCTCACCGACTCAGTTGAAGGAGCAGTACTTC. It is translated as CASSPTQLKEQYF.

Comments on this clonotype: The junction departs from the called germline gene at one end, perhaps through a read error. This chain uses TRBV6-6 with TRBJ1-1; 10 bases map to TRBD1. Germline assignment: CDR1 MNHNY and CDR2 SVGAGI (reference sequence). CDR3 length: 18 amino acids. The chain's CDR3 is CAISRSGTGAIMQSEAFF. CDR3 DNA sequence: TGTGCCATCAGTCGCTCCGGGACAGGGGCGATTATGCAGAGTGAAGCTTTCTTT.

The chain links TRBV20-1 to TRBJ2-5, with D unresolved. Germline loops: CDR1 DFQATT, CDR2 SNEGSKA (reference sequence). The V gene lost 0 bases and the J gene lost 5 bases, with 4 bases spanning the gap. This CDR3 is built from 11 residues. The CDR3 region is CSARDWETQYF. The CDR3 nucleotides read TGCAGTGCTAGAGATTGGGAGACCCAGTACTTC.

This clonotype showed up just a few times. DNA of the CDR3: TGCAGCGTTGAGACAGCTAGCAATCAGCCCCAGCATTTT. This encodes CSVETASNQPQHF. This chain links TRBV29-1 with TRBJ1-5; D may be TRBD1 (5 bases). V lost 3 bases to trimming and J lost 0 bases, with 6 bases between them. Germline-derived CDR1 and CDR2 are SQVTM and ANQGSEA. CDR3 length: 13 amino acids.

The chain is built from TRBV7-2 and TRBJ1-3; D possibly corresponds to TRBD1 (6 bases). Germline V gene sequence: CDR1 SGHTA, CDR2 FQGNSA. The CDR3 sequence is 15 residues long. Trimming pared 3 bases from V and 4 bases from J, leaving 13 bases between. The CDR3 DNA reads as TGTGCCAGCAGCTTCACAGGGTCTGGCGGAAACACCATATATTTT. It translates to CASSFTGSGGNTIYF.

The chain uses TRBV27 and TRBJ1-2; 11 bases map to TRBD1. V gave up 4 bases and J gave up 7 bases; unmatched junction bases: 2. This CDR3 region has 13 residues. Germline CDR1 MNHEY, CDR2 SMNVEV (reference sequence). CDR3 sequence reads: CASSWTGGSGYTF. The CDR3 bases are TGTGCCAGCAGTTGGACAGGGGGCTCTGGCTACACCTTC.

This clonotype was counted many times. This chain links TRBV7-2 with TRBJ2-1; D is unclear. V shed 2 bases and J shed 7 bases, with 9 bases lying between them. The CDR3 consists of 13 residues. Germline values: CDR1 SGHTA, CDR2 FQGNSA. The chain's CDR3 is CASSLSPINEQFF. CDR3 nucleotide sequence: TGTGCCAGCAGCTTATCTCCTATTAATGAGCAGTTCTTC.

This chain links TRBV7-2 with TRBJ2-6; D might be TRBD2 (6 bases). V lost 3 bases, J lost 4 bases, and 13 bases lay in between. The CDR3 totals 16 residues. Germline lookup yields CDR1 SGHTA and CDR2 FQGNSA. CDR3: CASSLGGSLGANVLTF. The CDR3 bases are TGTGCCAGCAGCTTGGGGGGATCTCTAGGGGCCAACGTCCTGACTTTC.

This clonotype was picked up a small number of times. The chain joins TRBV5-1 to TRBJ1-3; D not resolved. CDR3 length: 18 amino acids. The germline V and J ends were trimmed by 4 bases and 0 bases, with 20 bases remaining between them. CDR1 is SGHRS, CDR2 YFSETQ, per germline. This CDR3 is CASSPLGGVKLSGNTIYF. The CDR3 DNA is TGCGCCAGCAGCCCTCTTGGTGGGGTAAAACTCTCTGGAAACACCATATATTTT.

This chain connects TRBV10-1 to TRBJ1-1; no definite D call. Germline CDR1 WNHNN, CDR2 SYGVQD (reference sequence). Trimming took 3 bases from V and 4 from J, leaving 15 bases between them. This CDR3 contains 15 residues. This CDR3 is CASSEGRRGVTEAFF. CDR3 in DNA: TGCGCCAGCAGTGAAGGTCGGCGGGGTGTCACTGAAGCTTTCTTT.

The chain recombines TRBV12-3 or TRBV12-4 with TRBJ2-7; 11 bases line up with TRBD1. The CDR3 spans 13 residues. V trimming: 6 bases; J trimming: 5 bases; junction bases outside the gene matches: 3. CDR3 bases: TGTGCCAGCAGGGGGACAGGGGGGAACGAGCAGTACTTC. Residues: CASRGTGGNEQYF.

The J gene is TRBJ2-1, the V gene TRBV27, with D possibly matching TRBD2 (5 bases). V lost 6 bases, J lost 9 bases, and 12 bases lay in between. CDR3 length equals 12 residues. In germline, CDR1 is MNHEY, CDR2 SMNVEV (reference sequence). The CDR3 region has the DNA TGTGCCAGCAGGAGGTTCGGAGGTGAGCAGTTCTTC. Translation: CASRRFGGEQFF.

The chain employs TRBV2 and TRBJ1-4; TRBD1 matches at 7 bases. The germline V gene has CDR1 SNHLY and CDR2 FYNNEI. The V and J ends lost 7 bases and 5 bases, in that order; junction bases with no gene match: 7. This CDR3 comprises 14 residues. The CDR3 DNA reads TGTGCCAGCATTCCCGGGACAGCAAATGAAAAACTGTTTTTT. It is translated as CASIPGTANEKLFF.

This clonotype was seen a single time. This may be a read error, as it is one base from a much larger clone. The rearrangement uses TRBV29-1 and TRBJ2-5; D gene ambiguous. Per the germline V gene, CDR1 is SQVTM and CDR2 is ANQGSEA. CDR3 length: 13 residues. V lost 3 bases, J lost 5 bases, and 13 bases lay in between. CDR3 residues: CSVDDGLTETQYF. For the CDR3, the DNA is TGCAGCGTTGACGACGGCTTGACGGAGACCCAGTACTTC.

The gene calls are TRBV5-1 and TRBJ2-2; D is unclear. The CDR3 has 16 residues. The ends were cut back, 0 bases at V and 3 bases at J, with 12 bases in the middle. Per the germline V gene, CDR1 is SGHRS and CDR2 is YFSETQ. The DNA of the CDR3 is TGCGCCAGCAGCTTGGGACAAAAAACTCACACCGGGGAGCTGTTTTTT. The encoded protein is CASSLGQKTHTGELFF.

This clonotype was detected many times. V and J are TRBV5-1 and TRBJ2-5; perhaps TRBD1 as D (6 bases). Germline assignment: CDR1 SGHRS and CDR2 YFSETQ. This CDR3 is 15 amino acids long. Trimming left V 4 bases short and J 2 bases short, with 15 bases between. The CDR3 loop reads CASSQGQNRQETQYF. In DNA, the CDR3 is TGCGCCAGCAGCCAAGGACAGAACCGACAAGAGACCCAGTACTTC.

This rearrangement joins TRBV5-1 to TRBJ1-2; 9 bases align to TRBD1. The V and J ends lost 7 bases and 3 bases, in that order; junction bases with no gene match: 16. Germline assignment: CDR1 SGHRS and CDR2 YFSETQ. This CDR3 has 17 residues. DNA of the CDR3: TGCGCCAGCCGCTCGAACCGGGACAGGGACCAACACTATGGCTACACCTTC. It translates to CASRSNRDRDQHYGYTF.

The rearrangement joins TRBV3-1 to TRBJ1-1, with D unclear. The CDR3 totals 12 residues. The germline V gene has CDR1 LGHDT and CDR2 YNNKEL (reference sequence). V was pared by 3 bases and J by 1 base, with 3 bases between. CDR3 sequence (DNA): TGTGCCAGCAGCCAGTCGAACACTGAAGCTTTCTTT. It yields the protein CASSQSNTEAFF.

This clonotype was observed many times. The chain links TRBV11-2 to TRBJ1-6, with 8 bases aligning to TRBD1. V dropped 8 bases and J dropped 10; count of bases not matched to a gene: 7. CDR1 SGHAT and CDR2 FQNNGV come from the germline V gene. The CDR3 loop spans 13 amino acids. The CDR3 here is CASRTGGGSPLHF. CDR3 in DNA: TGTGCCAGCCGCACAGGGGGAGGATCACCCCTCCACTTT.

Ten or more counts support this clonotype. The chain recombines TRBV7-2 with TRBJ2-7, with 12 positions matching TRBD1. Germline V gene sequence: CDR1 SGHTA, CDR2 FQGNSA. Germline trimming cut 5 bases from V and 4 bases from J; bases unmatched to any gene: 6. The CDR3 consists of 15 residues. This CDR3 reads CASSIQGQGAYEQYF. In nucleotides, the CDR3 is TGTGCCAGCAGCATACAGGGACAGGGGGCTTACGAGCAGTACTTC.

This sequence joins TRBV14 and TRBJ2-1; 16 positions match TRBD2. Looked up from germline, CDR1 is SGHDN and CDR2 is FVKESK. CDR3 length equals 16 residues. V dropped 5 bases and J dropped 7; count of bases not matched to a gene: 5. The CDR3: CASSEGLAGGLNEQFF. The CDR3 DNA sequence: TGTGCCAGCAGCGAGGGACTAGCGGGAGGGTTGAATGAGCAGTTCTTC.